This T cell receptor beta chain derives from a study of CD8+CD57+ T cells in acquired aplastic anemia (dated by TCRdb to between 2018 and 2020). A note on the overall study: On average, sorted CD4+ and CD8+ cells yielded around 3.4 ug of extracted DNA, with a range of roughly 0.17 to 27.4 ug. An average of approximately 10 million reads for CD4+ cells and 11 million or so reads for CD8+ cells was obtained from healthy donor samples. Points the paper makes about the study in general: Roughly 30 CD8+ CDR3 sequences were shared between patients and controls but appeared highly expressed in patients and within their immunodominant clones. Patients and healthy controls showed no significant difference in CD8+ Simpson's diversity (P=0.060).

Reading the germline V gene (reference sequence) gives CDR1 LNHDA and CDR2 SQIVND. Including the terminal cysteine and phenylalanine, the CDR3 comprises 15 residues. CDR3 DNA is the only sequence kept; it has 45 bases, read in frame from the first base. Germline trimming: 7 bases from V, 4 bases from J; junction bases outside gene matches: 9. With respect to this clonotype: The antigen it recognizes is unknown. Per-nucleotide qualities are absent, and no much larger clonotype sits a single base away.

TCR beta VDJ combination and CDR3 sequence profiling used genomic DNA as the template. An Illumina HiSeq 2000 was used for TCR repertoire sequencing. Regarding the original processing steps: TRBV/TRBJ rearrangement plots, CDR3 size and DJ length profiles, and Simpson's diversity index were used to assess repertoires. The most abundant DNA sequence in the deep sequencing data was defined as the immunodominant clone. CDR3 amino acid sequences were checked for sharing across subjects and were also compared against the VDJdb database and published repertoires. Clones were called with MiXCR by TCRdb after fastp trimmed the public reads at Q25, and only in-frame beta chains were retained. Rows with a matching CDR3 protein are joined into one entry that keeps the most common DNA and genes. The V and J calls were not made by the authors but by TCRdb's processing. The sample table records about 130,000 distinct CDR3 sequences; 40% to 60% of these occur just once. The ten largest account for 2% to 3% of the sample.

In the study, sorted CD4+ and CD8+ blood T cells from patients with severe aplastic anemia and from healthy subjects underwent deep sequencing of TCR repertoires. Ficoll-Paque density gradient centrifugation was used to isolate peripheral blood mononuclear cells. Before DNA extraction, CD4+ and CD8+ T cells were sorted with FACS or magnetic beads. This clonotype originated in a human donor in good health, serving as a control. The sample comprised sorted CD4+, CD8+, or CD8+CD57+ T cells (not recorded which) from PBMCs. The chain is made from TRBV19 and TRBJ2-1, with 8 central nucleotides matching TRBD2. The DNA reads TGTGCCAGTAACCTCGGGACTAGAACTTACAATGAGCAGTTCTTC. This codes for CASNLGTRTYNEQFF.